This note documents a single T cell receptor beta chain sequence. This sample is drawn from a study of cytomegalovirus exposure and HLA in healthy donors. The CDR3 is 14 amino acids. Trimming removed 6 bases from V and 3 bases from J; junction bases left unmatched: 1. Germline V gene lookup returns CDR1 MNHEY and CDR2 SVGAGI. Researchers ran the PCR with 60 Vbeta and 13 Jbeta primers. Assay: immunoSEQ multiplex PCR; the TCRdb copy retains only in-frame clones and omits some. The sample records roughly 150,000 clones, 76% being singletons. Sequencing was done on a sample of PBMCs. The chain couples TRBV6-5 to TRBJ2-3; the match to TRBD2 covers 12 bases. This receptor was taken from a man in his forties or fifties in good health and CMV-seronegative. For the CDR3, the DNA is TGTGCCAGCAGGACTAGCGGGAGAACAGATACGCAGTATTTT. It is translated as CASRTSGRTDTQYF.